The clone carrying this TCR beta chain was observed a handful of times. What it recognizes is unknown. CDR1 is DFQATT and CDR2 is SNEGSKA in the germline V gene (reference sequence). The CDR3 length is 14 residues. V shed 3 bases and J shed 4 bases, with 14 bases lying between them. The data originate from a study of T cells after yellow fever vaccination. The overall study: Preparation used SMART-Seq v4 Ultra Low Input for the low-cell-number fractions. Study outcomes and limitations: Once the booster was given, most primary-vaccination clones reappeared, at roughly 96% for CD4 and roughly 91% for CD8. When the response was secondary, it was weaker but reached its peak faster, day 5 versus 15.

In TCRdb, the 5' RACE reads were re-called with MiXCR into one record per CDR3 protein. Of approximately 300,000 distinct CDR3 sequences listed, roughly 10% are singletons. This specimen was CD4+ T cells sorted from PBMCs, taken 45 days after the yellow fever booster vaccination. This TCR derives from a man in his late teens or twenties who received the YFV17D yellow fever vaccine. The chain carries TRBV20-1 and TRBJ2-3; D is perhaps TRBD1 or TRBD2 (6 bases each). CDR3 bases: TGCAGTGCTAGCTCACGGAGGGGGGCAGATACGCAGTATTTT. Protein product: CSASSRRGADTQYF.